This T cell receptor beta chain is from a study of blood T cells in healthy people across ages. Study-wide points: Estimates of diversity drawn from one million T cells were considered underestimates.

For the second PCR, which ran for about 7 to 11 cycles, a sample-barcoded 5' primer and a J-beta primer mix were used. Each CDR3 protein is one row after TCRdb ran MiXCR on the 5' RACE reads. In the table there are around 1.5 million distinct CDR3 sequences, roughly 40% of which are singletons. CDR3 size: 18 residues. A remark on this clonotype: Its antigen remains unidentified.

Specimen: blood. The receptor was derived from a woman under 30 in good health. V is TRBV12-3 or TRBV12-4 and J is TRBJ2-7; 10 bases map to TRBD2. The end of the DNA fits TRBJ2-4 better, so the J call may be wrong. The CDR3 is CASSFRLAGDVFKNIQYF. The CDR3, as DNA: TGTGCCAGCAGTTTTCGTCTAGCGGGAGATGTTTTCAAAAACATTCAGTACTTC.